The 32 T cell receptor beta chains presented below share a single source sample, sequenced in a study of brain T cells in children with intractable seizures. Some clones are missing from TCRdb's copy, which holds only in-frame ones; the method was immunoSEQ multiplex PCR. The sample lists 75,000 to 80,000 clones, roughly 91% seen once, with 1.5% to 1.7% in the top ten. The specimen comprised peripheral blood, sampled at surgery. The receptors come from a boy under two years old with tuberous sclerosis and intractable seizures.

V is TRBV5-1 and J is TRBJ2-3, with TRBD2 identical over 12 bases. This CDR3 region has 14 residues. Germline trimming cut 6 bases from V and 6 bases from J; bases unmatched to any gene: 5. CDR1 is SGHRS, CDR2 YFSETQ, per germline. The DNA of the CDR3 is TGCGCCAGCACTAGCGGGGGGGCCGCGGATACGCAGTATTTT. It encodes CASTSGGAADTQYF.

In the case of this clone: At one boundary the junction diverges from the germline segment, which might be a read error. Written as DNA, the CDR3 is TGTGCTAGCAGGGCCGGGACAGGGGGCACCGGGGAGCTGTTTTTT. Its protein is CASRAGTGGTGELFF. The chain uses TRBV7-7 and TRBJ2-2; 11 bases fit TRBD1. Germline CDR1 is SSHAT and CDR2 is FNYEAQ (reference sequence). This CDR3 has 15 amino acids.

The V call is TRBV9, the J call TRBJ2-5; TRBD2 is a possible D gene (5 bases). V dropped 0 bases and J dropped 4 bases, with 7 bases sitting between them. The CDR3 sequence is 13 residues long. CDR1 and CDR2 (germline): SGDLS, YYNGEE. As DNA, the CDR3 is TGTGCCAGCAGCGTAGATCGGGGAGAGACCCAGTACTTC. This codes for CASSVDRGETQYF.

This clone was observed once. The chain carries TRBV11-3 and TRBJ2-1; D is tentatively TRBD1 or TRBD2 (5 bases each). V was clipped by 6 bases and J by 9 bases, with 12 bases between them. CDR3 length: 12 residues. Per germline, CDR1 SGHNT and CDR2 YENEEA. The DNA of the CDR3 is TGTGCCAGCAGTCAAACCGGGGCTGAGCAGTTCTTC. Protein sequence: CASSQTGAEQFF.

The DNA of the CDR3 is TGTGCCAGCAGCTCCGATCGCGGGGTAGTGAACTATGGCTACACCTTC. Protein: CASSSDRGVVNYGYTF. The chain links TRBV5-4 to TRBJ1-2; the D is unclear. V lost 3 bases, J lost 2 bases, and 17 bases lay in between. The CDR3 runs to 16 residues. Per germline, CDR1 SGHNT and CDR2 YYREEE (reference sequence). The full variable domain, in which reference TRBV5-4 and TRBJ1-2 provide the parts outside the CDR3, is ETGVTQSPTHLIKTRGQQVTLRCSSQSGHNTVSWYQQALGQGPQFIFQYYREEENGRGNFPPRFSGLQFPNYSSELNVNALELDDSALYLCASSSDRGVVNYGYTFGSGTRLTVV.

V is TRBV10-2 and J is TRBJ1-2; TRBD1 matches at 7 bases. Germline V gene sequence: CDR1 WSHSY, CDR2 SAAADI. The CDR3 runs 14 residues. Germline trimming cut 10 bases from V and 8 bases from J; bases unmatched to any gene: 16. The CDR3 here is CATLGRRGLDGYTF. The CDR3 DNA is TGCGCCACGCTGGGGCGGAGGGGGCTAGACGGCTACACCTTC.

This chain links TRBV15 with TRBJ1-4; D ambiguous. Germline V gene lookup returns CDR1 LNHNV and CDR2 YYDKDF (reference sequence). The CDR3 spans 15 residues. V was clipped by 1 base and J by 5 bases, with 11 bases between them. CDR3 in amino acids: CATSRARGKNEKLFF. The CDR3 nucleotides read TGTGCCACCAGCAGAGCGAGAGGGAAGAATGAAAAACTGTTTTTT.

This chain links TRBV28 with TRBJ2-7; perhaps TRBD2 as D (6 bases). CDR1 and CDR2 from the germline V gene are MDHEN and SYDVKM. Trimming removed 4 bases from V and 2 bases from J, with 18 bases in between. The CDR3 has 16 amino acids. The CDR3 is CASSSPPVEGTYEQYF. CDR3 bases: TGTGCCAGCAGTTCACCTCCCGTGGAGGGCACCTACGAGCAGTACTTC.

The rearrangement links TRBV5-6 to TRBJ2-2; TRBD2 matches at 8 bases. The germline gives CDR1 SGHDT, CDR2 YYEEEE. The V and J ends lost 0 bases and 8 bases, in that order; junction bases with no gene match: 15. The CDR3 totals 18 residues. The CDR3 loop reads CASSLDWLAGLKEGELFF. CDR3 sequence (DNA): TGTGCCAGCAGCTTGGATTGGCTAGCGGGTCTAAAGGAGGGGGAGCTGTTTTTT.

V gene TRBV7-2 combines with J gene TRBJ2-5; 13 nucleotides agree with TRBD2. The CDR3 totals 14 residues. J gave up 6 bases and V 5 bases, and 3 bases lay outside the gene matches. CDR1 is SGHTA and CDR2 is FQGNSA in the germline V gene. CDR3 nucleotides: TGTGCCAGCAGCCCCGGGACTAGCGGGAAGACCCAGTACTTC. This encodes CASSPGTSGKTQYF. Full variable domain (remainder filled in from reference TRBV7-2 and TRBJ2-5): GAGVSQSPSNKVTEKGKDVELRCDPISGHTALYWYRQSLGQGLEFLIYFQGNSAPDKSGLPSDRFSAERTGGSVSTLTIQRTQQEDSAVYLCASSPGTSGKTQYFGPGTRLLVL.

In DNA, the CDR3 is TGTGCCAGCAGACTGCGAGACTCTGGGGCCAACGTCCTGACTTTC. This gives the protein CASRLRDSGANVLTF. The chain uses TRBV2 and TRBJ2-6; D is ambiguous. The CDR3 runs to 15 residues. V was clipped by 6 bases and J by 0 bases, with 9 bases between them. Germline CDR1 is SNHLY and CDR2 is FYNNEI.

The chain recombines TRBV30 with TRBJ2-1; D may be TRBD1 or TRBD2 (5 bases each). From germline, CDR1 is GTSNPN and CDR2 SVGIG (reference sequence). The CDR3 totals 12 residues. The V end lost 0 bases, the J end lost 10 bases, and 10 bases lay between the germline ends. The CDR3 spells CAWSVRGWEQFF. CDR3 nucleotide sequence: TGTGCCTGGAGTGTACGGGGCTGGGAGCAGTTCTTC.

The chain is built from TRBV9 and TRBJ2-1; 8 bases fit TRBD2. Germline CDR1 reads SGDLS; CDR2 reads YYNGEE. The CDR3 is 17 residues long. The ends lost 0 bases at V and 7 bases at J; junction bases unmatched: 12. Here the CDR3 DNA reads TGTGCCAGCAGCGTAGCTACGGGTGATAGCGGGATGAATGAGCAGTTCTTC. It encodes CASSVATGDSGMNEQFF.

The chain combines TRBV7-9 with TRBJ2-1; tentatively, D is TRBD1 (6 bases). CDR1 is SEHNR, CDR2 FQNEAQ, per germline (reference sequence). The CDR3 consists of 14 residues. The germline V and J ends were trimmed by 2 bases and 2 bases, with 7 bases remaining between them. The CDR3 sequence: CASSLQGPYNEQFF. The CDR3 nucleotides read TGTGCCAGCAGCTTACAGGGGCCCTACAATGAGCAGTTCTTC.

This clone was seen only once. This sequence joins TRBV7-9 and TRBJ2-4; the match to TRBD1 covers 10 bases. With V trimmed by 6 bases and J by 6 bases, 5 bases remained unmatched. This CDR3 spans 14 amino acids. Germline V gives CDR1 SEHNR, CDR2 FQNEAQ (reference sequence). This CDR3 is CASRSGTGANIQYF. For the CDR3, the DNA is TGTGCCAGCAGATCCGGGACAGGGGCAAACATTCAGTACTTC.

The chain couples TRBV27 to TRBJ2-2; 11 bases are a match to TRBD2. The CDR3 totals 17 residues. CDR1 and CDR2 (germline): MNHEY, SMNVEV (reference sequence). Germline trimming cut 3 bases from V and 5 bases from J; bases unmatched to any gene: 8. CDR3 DNA: TGTGCCAGCAGTTTCTCACTAGCGGGAGTGGGGACCGGGGAGCTGTTTTTT. Amino acid sequence: CASSFSLAGVGTGELFF.

The V call is TRBV3-1 (or the pseudogene TRBV3-2), the J call TRBJ2-1; D is possibly TRBD1 or TRBD2 (8 bases each). The V and J ends lost 4 bases and 0 bases respectively, with 16 bases between them. Germline CDR1 LGHDT, CDR2 YNNKEL (reference sequence). The CDR3 has 17 residues. This CDR3 reads CASSPRQGTSSYNEQFF. CDR3 DNA sequence: TGTGCCAGCAGCCCCCGACAGGGGACTAGCTCCTACAATGAGCAGTTCTTC.

The rearrangement joins TRBV6-1 to TRBJ2-3; no firm D call. The germline V gene encodes CDR1 MNHNS and CDR2 SASEGT. This CDR3 comprises 19 residues. V lost 3 bases and J lost 2, with 24 bases in between. The CDR3, as DNA: TGTGCCAGCAGTGATGGATCGGGTCCTCTTAAGAAGGCCACAGATACGCAGTATTTT. This gives the protein CASSDGSGPLKKATDTQYF.

The chain combines TRBV6-5 with TRBJ1-1; TRBD1 matches at 8 bases. Germline loops: CDR1 MNHEY, CDR2 SVGAGI. The V and J ends lost 6 bases and 1 base, in that order; junction bases with no gene match: 7. CDR3 length equals 15 residues. The CDR3 DNA sequence: TGTGCCAGCAGGGCCCCAGGGGGCTGGAACACTGAAGCTTTCTTT. This sequence encodes CASRAPGGWNTEAFF.

The chain couples TRBV3-1 (or the pseudogene TRBV3-2) to TRBJ2-6; TRBD1 matches at 7 bases. The length of the CDR3 is 19 residues. The V and J ends lost 3 bases and 0 bases, in that order; junction bases with no gene match: 11. Germline V gene sequence: CDR1 LGHDT, CDR2 YNNKEL (reference sequence). The CDR3 sequence: CASSQGYRGPLSGANVLTF. In nucleotides, the CDR3 is TGTGCCAGCAGCCAGGGGTACAGGGGTCCCCTCTCTGGGGCCAACGTCCTGACTTTC.

The CDR3 DNA reads TGCGCCAGCAGCCAAGATCGGAGCCTGAACACTGAAGCTTTCTTT. Translated, it gives CASSQDRSLNTEAFF. The chain carries TRBV4-1 and TRBJ1-1; D not certain. The CDR3 contains 15 residues. V shed 0 bases and J shed 0 bases, with 8 bases lying between them. In germline, CDR1 is MGHRA, CDR2 YSYEKL.

The J gene is TRBJ1-2, the V gene TRBV5-1; unclear D gene. The germline V and J ends were trimmed by 1 base and 2 bases, with 6 bases remaining between them. There are 13 residues in the CDR3. CDR1 and CDR2 from the germline V gene are SGHRS and YFSETQ. The CDR3 region has the DNA TGCGCCAGCAGCTTGTGGTCAAACTATGGCTACACCTTC. This sequence encodes CASSLWSNYGYTF. The full variable domain, rest sourced from reference TRBV5-1 and TRBJ1-2, is KAGVTQTPRYLIKTRGQQVTLSCSPISGHRSVSWYQQTPGQGLQFLFEYFSETQRNKGNFPGRFSGRQFSNSRSEMNVSTLELGDSALYLCASSLWSNYGYTFGSGTRLTVV.

The rearrangement uses TRBV3-1 (or the pseudogene TRBV3-2) and TRBJ2-2; no firm D call. The V end lost 0 bases, the J end lost 6 bases, and 11 bases lay between the germline ends. Germline V gives CDR1 LGHDT, CDR2 YNNKEL (reference sequence). This CDR3 is 15 amino acids long. This CDR3 reads CASSQDHDGPGELFF. CDR3 nucleotide sequence: TGTGCCAGCAGCCAAGATCACGACGGGCCCGGGGAGCTGTTTTTT.

V gene TRBV5-6 combines with J gene TRBJ2-1; TRBD2 agrees at 7 bases. The CDR3 length is 15 residues. The trim removed 3 bases at V and 0 bases at J, leaving 3 bases unmatched. The germline CDR1 and CDR2 sequences are SGHDT and YYEEEE. The chain's CDR3 is CASSSSGGSYNEQFF. The CDR3 DNA sequence: TGTGCCAGCAGCTCCTCGGGAGGCTCCTACAATGAGCAGTTCTTC.

The rearrangement links TRBV7-9 to TRBJ2-3; D might be TRBD1 or TRBD2, each matching 6 bases. In germline, CDR1 is SEHNR, CDR2 FQNEAQ (reference sequence). V was cut by 2 bases and J by 0 bases, with 12 bases left in between. The CDR3 is 16 amino acids. This chain's CDR3 is CASSLRGRQSTDTQYF. CDR3 bases: TGTGCCAGCAGCTTAAGGGGGAGGCAAAGCACAGATACGCAGTATTTT.

This chain connects TRBV6-1 to TRBJ1-1; unclear D gene. Trimming took 1 base from V and 3 from J, leaving 9 bases between them. Germline V CDR1 and CDR2: MNHNS, SASEGT. The CDR3 covers 14 residues. As DNA, the CDR3 is TGTGCCAGCAGTGAAGACGAAGGGTACACTGAAGCTTTCTTT. Translation gives CASSEDEGYTEAFF.

The chain links TRBV2 to TRBJ2-7, with D unresolved. This CDR3 has 14 residues. Trimming stripped 5 bases from V and 2 bases from J, with 13 bases between. The germline CDR1 and CDR2 sequences are SNHLY and FYNNEI. The CDR3 region is CASSRPPRTYEQYF. CDR3 nucleotide sequence: TGTGCCAGCAGTAGACCTCCTCGGACCTACGAGCAGTACTTC.

This clone was picked up a small number of times. V usage is TRBV3-1 (or the pseudogene TRBV3-2) and J usage is TRBJ2-3; TRBD1 matches 7 bases. After removal of 1 base from V and 5 bases from J, the junction contained 6 bases not matched to a gene. The germline V gene has CDR1 LGHDT and CDR2 YNNKEL (reference sequence). There are 15 residues in the CDR3. The CDR3 sequence is CASSQVGQGEDTQYF. CDR3 DNA: TGTGCCAGCAGCCAAGTCGGGCAGGGGGAAGATACGCAGTATTTT.

This sequence joins TRBV30 and TRBJ1-2, with D uncertain. The germline V gene has CDR1 GTSNPN and CDR2 SVGIG (reference sequence). V gave up 3 bases and J gave up 2 bases, with 13 bases separating them. This CDR3 region has 14 residues. CDR3 sequence (DNA): TGTGCCTGGAGACCCCCGGGGTGGAACTATGGCTACACCTTC. Translated, it gives CAWRPPGWNYGYTF.

The gene calls are TRBV6-5 and TRBJ2-2; the D is unclear. V dropped 7 bases and J dropped 1 base, with 10 bases sitting between them. Germline lookup yields CDR1 MNHEY and CDR2 SVGAGI. The CDR3 is 14 amino acids. The CDR3 spells CASNRVGNTGELFF. As DNA, the CDR3 is TGTGCCAGCAATAGAGTTGGGAACACCGGGGAGCTGTTTTTT.

The J gene is TRBJ2-7, the V gene TRBV5-1; D might be TRBD1 (5 bases). Germline V gives CDR1 SGHRS, CDR2 YFSETQ. V was cut by 5 bases and J by 5 bases, with 14 bases left in between. This CDR3 comprises 13 residues. The CDR3 region has the DNA TGCGCCAGCAGATACCCTGGGGCCAACGAGCAGTACTTC. This codes for CASRYPGANEQYF.

In its sample, this clone was seen once. This chain uses TRBV12-3 or TRBV12-4 with TRBJ2-1, with D maybe TRBD2 (6 bases). Deletions cut 6 bases from V and 4 bases from J, with 7 bases between. The CDR3 runs 12 residues. CDR3 DNA: TGTGCCAGCAGCGGGACTTACAATGAGCAGTTCTTC. As protein: CASSGTYNEQFF.